Each of the 25 T cell receptor beta chains below was sequenced from the same sample in a study of blood T cells in healthy people across ages. Combining a sample-barcoded 5' primer with a J-beta primer mix, a second PCR ran for roughly 7 to 11 cycles. TCRdb reprocessed the 5' RACE reads with MiXCR, giving one entry per CDR3 protein. The repertoire holds hundreds of thousands of distinct CDR3 sequences, with roughly 64% as singletons. Sequenced material: blood. Receptors were obtained from a man aged 30-40 years in good health.

The chain employs TRBV10-3 and TRBJ2-7, with TRBD2 matching 7 bases. CDR1 and CDR2 (germline): ENHRY, SYGVKD. There are 18 residues in the CDR3. V lost 0 bases, J lost 0 bases, and 11 bases stayed unmatched. The CDR3 bases are TGTGCCATCAGTGAGTCGGCCACGACTAGCTTGGGCTCCTACGAGCAGTACTTC. Translated: CAISESATTSLGSYEQYF.

This clonotype was detected only a few times. The chain couples TRBV27 to TRBJ2-3; TRBD1 is a possible D gene (5 bases). Trimming pared 6 bases from V and 0 bases from J, leaving 10 bases between. CDR1 is MNHEY, CDR2 SMNVEV, per germline (reference sequence). CDR3 size: 14 residues. CDR3 loop: CASRGALSTDTQYF. For the CDR3, the DNA is TGTGCCAGCAGAGGGGCATTGAGCACAGATACGCAGTATTTT.

The rearrangement uses TRBV28 and TRBJ2-5; TRBD2 might be the D (6 bases). The V gene lost 3 bases and the J gene lost 0 bases, with 14 bases spanning the gap. This CDR3 has 16 amino acids. CDR1 is MDHEN and CDR2 is SYDVKM in the germline V gene. CDR3 amino acids: CASSLGRGPNQETQYF. For the CDR3, the DNA is TGTGCCAGCAGTTTGGGGCGGGGACCCAACCAAGAGACCCAGTACTTC.

This chain connects TRBV14 to TRBJ2-7, with D possibly matching TRBD2 (7 bases). The CDR3 runs to 13 residues. Germline V gives CDR1 SGHDN, CDR2 FVKESK. V shed 7 bases and J shed 6 bases, with 16 bases lying between them. The CDR3 loop is CASITGRDPEQYF. CDR3 DNA sequence: TGTGCCAGCATCACAGGGAGGGATCCCGAGCAGTACTTC.

The chain recombines TRBV27 with TRBJ2-7; TRBD1 agrees at 12 bases. V was clipped by 5 bases and J by 6 bases; unmatched bases: 5. Germline V gene lookup returns CDR1 MNHEY and CDR2 SMNVEV (reference sequence). This CDR3 has 14 amino acids. CDR3 nucleotides: TGTGCCAGCAGTAACCGGGACAGGGGGCTCGAGCAGTACTTC. This gives the protein CASSNRDRGLEQYF.

The chain recombines TRBV30 with TRBJ2-2, with D possibly being TRBD2 (6 bases). Germline CDR1 is GTSNPN and CDR2 is SVGIG (reference sequence). The CDR3 sequence is 14 residues long. Trimming left V 8 bases short and J 1 base short, with 14 bases between. The CDR3 DNA reads as TGTGCCAGCGGAGGAGGGGTGAACACCGGGGAGCTGTTTTTT. It specifies CASGGGVNTGELFF.

This clonotype was counted between two and nine times. The chain carries TRBV6-2 or TRBV6-3 and TRBJ2-7; the match to TRBD2 covers 12 bases. V was pared by 5 bases and J by 4 bases, with 6 bases of the junction left unmatched. CDR3 size: 15 residues. Germline CDR1 reads MNHEY; CDR2 reads SVGEGT. CDR3 DNA sequence: TGTGCCAGCAGTCTAACTAGCGGGAGGCTATACGAGCAGTACTTC. Amino acid sequence: CASSLTSGRLYEQYF.

The J gene is TRBJ2-2, the V gene TRBV9; TRBD1 aligns across 7 bases. CDR3 length: 18 residues. V was pared by 0 bases and J by 1 base, with 9 bases of the junction left unmatched. Germline-derived CDR1 and CDR2 are SGDLS and YYNGEE. The CDR3 bases are TGTGCCAGCAGCGTAGCCTGGACAGGAGTAATGAACACCGGGGAGCTGTTTTTT. Its protein is CASSVAWTGVMNTGELFF.

The V and J genes are TRBV11-1 and TRBJ2-1; 14 bases fit TRBD2. There are 17 residues in the CDR3. The V and J ends lost 3 bases and 4 bases, in that order; junction bases with no gene match: 5. CDR1 and CDR2 from the germline V gene are SGHAT and FQDESV (reference sequence). The DNA for the CDR3 is TGTGCCAGCAGCTTCCTCAGGACTAGCGGGAGGTACAATGAGCAGTTCTTC. It is translated as CASSFLRTSGRYNEQFF.

The V gene is TRBV10-1, the J gene TRBJ2-3; possible D gene TRBD2, 5 bases. The CDR3 runs to 15 residues. CDR1 is WNHNN and CDR2 is SYGVQD in the germline V gene (reference sequence). V was shortened by 9 bases and J by 4 bases, with 20 bases between the two germline ends. As DNA, the CDR3 is TGCGCCAGTTCTTCCCCCGGGGAAGGAGCAGATACGCAGTATTTT. It codes for CASSSPGEGADTQYF.

The gene calls are TRBV13 and TRBJ2-1, with TRBD2 matching over 8 bases. J was trimmed by 4 bases and V by 5 bases; bases with no gene match: 16. The CDR3 is 18 residues long. Germline CDR1 reads PRHDT; CDR2 reads FYEKMQ (reference sequence). The chain's CDR3 is CASSAPGGSGSSYNEQFF. The CDR3 nucleotides are TGTGCCAGCAGCGCACCCGGGGGGAGCGGGAGCTCTTACAATGAGCAGTTCTTC. Supplemented by reference TRBV13 and TRBJ2-1, the full variable domain reads AAGVIQSPRHLIKEKRETATLKCYPIPRHDTVYWYQQGPGQDPQFLISFYEKMQSDKGSIPDRFSAQQFSDYHSELNMSSLELGDSALYFCASSAPGGSGSSYNEQFFGPGTRLTVL.

CDR3 amino acids: CASSEEFGQPQHF. CDR3 nucleotides: TGTGCCAGCAGTGAAGAGTTTGGTCAGCCCCAGCATTTT. The chain recombines TRBV25-1 with TRBJ1-5; D is undetermined. Trimming pared 2 bases from V and 6 bases from J, leaving 8 bases between. Per germline, CDR1 MGHDK and CDR2 SYGVNS. CDR3 length equals 13 residues.

The chain has TRBV28 and TRBJ2-1; D assignment may be TRBD1 or TRBD2 (5 bases each). The CDR3 totals 15 residues. Germline lookup yields CDR1 MDHEN and CDR2 SYDVKM. V dropped 5 bases and J dropped 8 bases, with 19 bases sitting between them. The chain's CDR3 is CASSRPEPGRYEQFF. CDR3 coding DNA: TGTGCCAGCAGTCGACCCGAGCCGGGGCGGTATGAGCAGTTCTTC.

Only a few counts were recorded for this clonotype. V usage is TRBV3-1 and J usage is TRBJ2-7; 7 bases are shared with TRBD2. The CDR3 contains 13 residues. Germline trimming cut 2 bases from V and 5 bases from J; bases unmatched to any gene: 3. Germline assignment: CDR1 LGHDT and CDR2 YNNKEL (reference sequence). CDR3 sequence: CASSQPTSDEQYF. The DNA for the CDR3 is TGTGCCAGCAGCCAACCTACTAGCGACGAGCAGTACTTC.

The V call is TRBV7-2, the J call TRBJ2-7; 9 nucleotides align to TRBD2. The CDR3 is made up of 14 amino acids. The junction had 3 bases not matched to a gene; V was cut back by 0 bases and J by 6 bases. Germline V gives CDR1 SGHTA, CDR2 FQGNSA. The CDR3 loop reads CASSLAGLATEQYF. Here the CDR3 DNA reads TGTGCCAGCAGCTTAGCGGGACTAGCTACCGAGCAGTACTTC.

The chain joins TRBV12-5 to TRBJ2-6, with D hard to call. V lost 6 bases and J lost 0, with 9 bases in between. The CDR3 length is 15 residues. Germline-derived CDR1 and CDR2 are LGHNT and FRNRAP. The CDR3 is CASGSGVSGANVLTF. The CDR3 DNA sequence: TGTGCTAGTGGGTCAGGTGTCTCTGGGGCCAACGTCCTGACTTTC.

The chain couples TRBV3-1 to TRBJ2-5; maybe TRBD2 (5 bases). From germline, CDR1 is LGHDT and CDR2 YNNKEL (reference sequence). The V gene lost 0 bases and the J gene lost 2 bases, with 22 bases spanning the gap. This CDR3 has 19 amino acids. The CDR3 DNA is TGTGCCAGCAGCCAAGATCTCACGAGGGAGACGACCCATCAAGAGACCCAGTACTTC. Translated, it gives CASSQDLTRETTHQETQYF.

The V call is TRBV20-1, the J call TRBJ2-4; D uncertain. From germline, CDR1 is DFQATT and CDR2 SNEGSKA (reference sequence). V shed 5 bases and J shed 2 bases, with 13 bases lying between them. This CDR3 is built from 14 residues. This chain's CDR3 is CSARGPFSKNIQYF. CDR3 bases: TGCAGTGCTCGTGGCCCCTTTTCCAAAAACATTCAGTACTTC.

This clonotype occurred a few times. The chain has TRBV5-1 and TRBJ2-7; TRBD1 matches at 8 bases. After removal of 4 bases from V and 7 bases from J, the junction contained 7 bases not matched to a gene. Germline V CDR1 and CDR2: SGHRS, YFSETQ. The CDR3 is 13 residues long. The CDR3 nucleotides are TGCGCCAGCAGCATGGACAGGGACAATGAGCAGTACTTC. Translating it yields CASSMDRDNEQYF.

The chain combines TRBV7-2 with TRBJ1-2; 7 positions match TRBD1. CDR1 is SGHTA, CDR2 FQGNSA, per germline. Losses at the gene ends were 3 bases for V and 4 bases for J; bases not matched to a gene: 5. This CDR3 is built from 14 residues. The CDR3 nucleotides are TGTGCCAGCAGCTTGGACAGGACGTCCTATGGCTACACCTTC. This encodes CASSLDRTSYGYTF.

The chain recombines TRBV7-9 with TRBJ2-1; 9 bases fit TRBD2. CDR1 is SEHNR and CDR2 is FQNEAQ in the germline V gene (reference sequence). The CDR3 runs to 15 residues. With 2 bases clipped from V and 7 bases from J, the junction kept 6 bases outside the gene matches. The CDR3 loop reads CASSLSGGRTNEQFF. The CDR3 region has the DNA TGTGCCAGCAGCTTAAGCGGGGGGCGTACTAATGAGCAGTTCTTC.

Only a few counts were recorded for this clonotype. This chain connects TRBV2 to TRBJ1-6, with TRBD1 matching over 8 bases. CDR1 and CDR2 from the germline V gene are SNHLY and FYNNEI. The CDR3 totals 15 residues. V trimming: 3 bases; J trimming: 9 bases; junction bases outside the gene matches: 7. The CDR3 region has the DNA TGTGCCAGCAGTGAGGAGAACAGGGGGGGTTCACCCCTCCACTTT. Amino acid sequence: CASSEENRGGSPLHF.

This chain links TRBV6-4 with TRBJ2-4; TRBD2 agrees at 16 bases. The germline V gene has CDR1 MRHNA and CDR2 SNTAGT. After removal of 10 bases from V and 13 bases from J, the junction contained 10 bases not matched to a gene. This CDR3 region has 14 residues. The CDR3 coding sequence is TGTGCCACGGGGACTAGCGGGAGGGTGAATGAGCAGTACTTC. This gives the protein CATGTSGRVNEQYF.

The chain recombines TRBV3-1 with TRBJ2-7; tentative D call: TRBD2 (5 bases). Trimming took off 0 bases at V and 7 bases at J, with 19 bases between the two ends. The germline gives CDR1 LGHDT, CDR2 YNNKEL (reference sequence). The CDR3 contains 16 residues. CDR3 DNA sequence: TGTGCCAGCAGCCAAGATCGAGGCAGGAGGCGGTATGAGCAGTACTTC. Translating it yields CASSQDRGRRRYEQYF.

The rearrangement joins TRBV6-6 to TRBJ2-4, with TRBD2 matching over 11 bases. Germline loops: CDR1 MNHNY, CDR2 SVGAGI (reference sequence). The CDR3 consists of 13 residues. V was pared by 5 bases and J by 13 bases, with 7 bases of the junction left unmatched. Here the CDR3 reads CASSHLLAGEQYF. The CDR3 DNA is TGTGCCAGCAGTCATTTACTAGCGGGGGAGCAGTACTTC.